This is a list of T cell receptor beta chains from one sample in a study of CD8 T cells in ankylosing spondylitis. TCRdb re-called the 5' RACE reads with MiXCR, one entry per CDR3 protein. The data contain about 230,000 distinct CDR3 sequences, approximately 7.6% of them singletons. Source material: blood, either unsorted or a sorted T cell fraction (not recorded which). Receptor source: a female donor with ankylosing spondylitis or in good health (not recorded which). The CDR3 runs from the conserved cysteine through the conserved F or W. A D gene is named only where the DNA matches it firmly. Size values are once, few and many counts, or a class for expanded clones, and some rows have none.

>TRBV5-1|TRBJ2-1|.|many
CASSPSSVYNEQFF
TGCGCCAGCAGCCCCTCTAGCGTATACAATGAGCAGTTCTTC
>TRBV7-9|TRBJ2-6|.|.
CASSFTRSSGANVLTF
TGTGCCAGCAGCTTCACCAGAAGCTCTGGGGCCAACGTCCTGACTTTC
>TRBV4-2|TRBJ2-2|.|many
CASSQDQGLAASWELFF
TGTGCCAGCAGCCAAGATCAGGGGCTTGCCGCTTCTTGGGAGCTGTTTTTT
>TRBV21-1|TRBJ2-3|.|.
CASSTAGDTQYF
TGTGCCAGCAGCACAGCGGGAGATACGCAGTATTTT
>TRBV7-8|TRBJ2-1|.|many
CASSLVRGNEQFF
TGTGCCAGCAGCTTAGTTCGGGGAAATGAGCAGTTCTTC
>TRBV5-1|TRBJ2-2|TRBD1|many
CASSLRGPTDTNTGELFF
TGCGCCAGCAGCTTGAGGGGGCCCACCGATACGAACACCGGGGAGCTGTTTTTT
>TRBV20-1|TRBJ2-5|.|few
CSGGWAGETQYF
TGCAGCGGGGGTTGGGCGGGGGAGACCCAGTACTTC
>TRBV20-1|TRBJ1-1|.|many
CSARGRNTEAFF
TGCAGTGCTAGAGGAAGGAACACTGAAGCTTTCTTT
>TRBV12-3/TRBV12-4|TRBJ2-4|.|many
CASSSLVRNPLNIQYF
TGTGCCAGCAGCTCCCTCGTCAGAAACCCGTTAAACATTCAGTACTTC
>TRBV29-1|TRBJ2-3|.|many
CSATSTPTDTQYF
TGCAGCGCCACTAGCACCCCCACAGATACGCAGTATTTT
>TRBV19|TRBJ1-1|.|many
CASSGMRGTEAFF
TGTGCCAGTAGTGGTATGAGGGGCACTGAAGCTTTCTTT
>TRBV27|TRBJ2-6|TRBD1|few
CASTDRGPTLLSGANVLTF
TGTGCCAGCACGGACAGGGGGCCAACTCTTCTCTCTGGGGCCAACGTCCTGACTTTC
>TRBV20-1|TRBJ2-1|TRBD2|many
CSAIAGGTYNEQFF
TGCAGTGCGATAGCGGGAGGGACCTACAATGAGCAGTTCTTC
>TRBV25-1|TRBJ2-1|.|few
CASSEYTGYYNEQFF
TGTGCCAGCAGTGAGTACACTGGATATTACAATGAGCAGTTCTTC
>TRBV20-1|TRBJ1-2|TRBD1|many
CLFSTGADGYTF
TGCCTTTTTTCGACAGGGGCGGATGGCTACACCTTC
>TRBV6-5|TRBJ2-3|TRBD2|many
CASSYSGRARDTQYF
TGTGCCAGCAGTTACAGCGGGAGGGCCCGGGATACGCAGTATTTT
>TRBV12-3/TRBV12-4|TRBJ1-1|.|many
CASSFGRDTEAFF
TGTGCCAGCAGTTTTGGCCGGGACACTGAAGCTTTCTTT
>TRBV5-5|TRBJ2-2|.|many
CASSLWGAYTGELFF
TGTGCCAGCAGCTTGTGGGGGGCGTACACCGGGGAGCTGTTTTTT
>TRBV12-3/TRBV12-4|TRBJ2-7|TRBD1|many
CASSSPGTGDYEQYF
TGTGCCAGCAGTTCTCCCGGGACAGGGGACTACGAGCAGTACTTC
>TRBV19|TRBJ2-2|TRBD1|.
CASRTGRTGELFF
TGTGCCAGTCGGACAGGGCGTACCGGGGAGCTGTTTTTT
>TRBV11-1|TRBJ2-5|.|many
CASSGLRPGAQYF
TGTGCCAGCAGCGGACTCAGACCTGGGGCCCAGTACTTC
>TRBV30|TRBJ2-1|TRBD2|many
CAWSRLAVSYNEQFF
TGTGCCTGGAGTAGACTAGCGGTATCCTACAATGAGCAGTTCTTC
>TRBV11-2|TRBJ1-1|.|.
CASSLWENTEAFF
TGTGCCAGCAGCTTATGGGAGAACACTGAAGCTTTCTTT
>TRBV6-2/TRBV6-3|TRBJ2-1|.|many
CASSYYYNEQFF
TGTGCCAGCAGTTACTATTACAATGAGCAGTTCTTC
>TRBV6-1|TRBJ2-7|.|.
CASSGGDGVSYEQYF
TGTGCCAGCAGTGGGGGGGACGGAGTATCCTACGAGCAGTACTTC
>TRBV19|TRBJ1-5|TRBD1|many
CASAGGGGQPQHF
TGTGCCAGTGCAGGGGGAGGAGGGCAGCCCCAGCATTTT
>TRBV20-1|TRBJ2-3|TRBD2|many
CSAMSLAGGTDTQYF
TGCAGTGCTATGTCGCTAGCGGGAGGAACAGATACGCAGTATTTT
>TRBV18|TRBJ2-7|TRBD1|many
CASSPGQGNEQYF
TGTGCCAGCTCACCGGGACAGGGGAACGAGCAGTACTTC
>TRBV28|TRBJ1-1|.|many
CASSFRPEHTEAFF
TGTGCCAGCAGTTTTCGGCCGGAGCACACTGAAGCTTTCTTT
>TRBV4-1|TRBJ2-7|.|many
CASSQVGQSYEQYF
TGCGCCAGCAGCCAAGTGGGACAATCCTACGAGCAGTACTTC
>TRBV20-1|TRBJ2-7|TRBD2|many
CSAQRDFYEQYF
TGCAGTGCACAGCGGGATTTCTACGAGCAGTACTTC
>TRBV19|TRBJ1-3|.|.
CASSAGNTIYF
TGTGCCAGTTCGGCTGGAAACACCATATATTTT
>TRBV5-5|TRBJ2-4|TRBD2|.
CASSPLGGGTKNIQYF
TGTGCCAGCAGCCCCCTCGGGGGAGGGACCAAAAACATTCAGTACTTC
>TRBV25-1|TRBJ2-7|TRBD1|many
CASSAPTGTGTEQYF
TGTGCCAGCAGTGCTCCCACCGGGACAGGGACCGAGCAGTACTTC
>TRBV7-8|TRBJ2-2|TRBD1|many
CASSLGPDRADTGELFF
TGTGCCAGCAGCCTAGGCCCGGACAGGGCGGACACCGGGGAGCTGTTTTTT
>TRBV7-9|TRBJ2-5|TRBD2|few
CASSGRGETQYF
TGTGCCAGCTCCGGGCGGGGGGAAACCCAGTACTTC
>TRBV5-1|TRBJ1-2|TRBD1|.
CASSLDPGQTYGYTF
TGCGCCAGCAGCTTGGATCCGGGACAGACCTATGGCTACACCTTC
>TRBV20-1|TRBJ1-1|TRBD1|.
CSARDWGQGRSEAFF
TGCAGTGCTAGAGATTGGGGACAGGGGAGATCTGAAGCTTTCTTT
>TRBV12-5|TRBJ2-7|.|many
CASAYYEQYF
TGTGCTAGTGCCTACTACGAGCAGTACTTC
>TRBV11-3|TRBJ2-3|.|many
CASSLDGDTQYF
TGTGCCAGCAGCTTAGATGGAGATACGCAGTATTTT
>TRBV7-3|TRBJ2-1|.|many
CASSEGRAPDGQFF
TGTGCCAGCAGCGAGGGGAGAGCCCCTGACGGGCAGTTCTTC
>TRBV7-2|TRBJ2-7|TRBD2|.
CASSLVGRQSYEQYF
TGTGCCAGCAGCTTAGTCGGGAGGCAGTCCTACGAGCAGTACTTC
>TRBV4-1|TRBJ2-2|TRBD2|many
CASSPATGGRGELFF
TGCGCCAGCAGCCCGGCCACGGGGGGTAGAGGGGAGCTGTTTTTT
>TRBV7-2|TRBJ1-3|TRBD1|.
CASSLAVGQGSGNTIYF
TGTGCCAGCAGCTTAGCGGTGGGACAGGGCTCTGGAAACACCATATATTTT
>TRBV7-2|TRBJ2-1|TRBD1|.
CASSLEGTVLNEQFF
TGTGCCAGCAGCTTAGAGGGGACAGTCTTGAATGAGCAGTTCTTC
>TRBV6-2/TRBV6-3|TRBJ1-5|.|many
CATYPGGYNQPQHF
TGTGCCACCTACCCGGGGGGTTACAATCAGCCCCAGCATTTT
>TRBV4-3|TRBJ1-1|TRBD1|many
CASSQDGTGVNTEAFF
TGCGCCAGCAGCCAAGATGGGACAGGGGTGAACACTGAAGCTTTCTTT
>TRBV7-6|TRBJ1-2|TRBD1|many
CASSPRQGASFPSGYTF
TGTGCCAGCAGCCCTCGACAGGGGGCGTCTTTCCCCTCTGGCTACACCTTC
>TRBV7-9|TRBJ2-2|.|many
CASSFGGPNTGELFF
TGTGCCAGCAGCTTTGGGGGGCCTAACACCGGGGAGCTGTTTTTT
>TRBV19|TRBJ2-4|TRBD2|many
CASTSGLAGGIQYF
TGTGCCAGTACCTCGGGACTAGCGGGAGGCATTCAGTACTTC
>TRBV19|TRBJ1-5|.|.
CASNGGGSNQPQHF
TGTGCCAGTAATGGGGGCGGCAGCAATCAGCCCCAGCATTTT
>TRBV7-9|TRBJ2-1|TRBD1|few
CASSLARQGKESEQFF
TGTGCCAGCAGCTTAGCGCGACAGGGTAAAGAGAGTGAGCAGTTCTTC
>TRBV9|TRBJ2-7|.|many
CASSVVGNSYEQYF
TGTGCCAGCAGCGTAGTAGGGAACTCCTACGAGCAGTACTTC
>TRBV7-2|TRBJ2-1|TRBD2|many
CASSLALGLAQLWAYNEQFF
TGTGCCAGCAGCTTAGCGCTGGGACTAGCCCAACTGTGGGCCTACAATGAGCAGTTCTTC
>TRBV30|TRBJ2-5|.|many
CAWEPQVYQETQYF
TGTGCCTGGGAACCACAGGTCTACCAAGAGACCCAGTACTTC